This TCR beta chain is drawn from a study of CD8 T cells in Susac syndrome. The germline CDR1 and CDR2 sequences are DFQATT and SNEGSKA (reference sequence). With 2 bases removed from V and 7 bases from J, the gap between germline ends came to 19 bases. The CDR3 has 15 amino acids. Findings and caveats of the study: The study recognized that the number of individuals in its TCR sequencing and HLA analysis was relatively small.

With random hexamers, reverse transcription was performed on roughly 0.45 to 1 ug of RNA. From the immunoSEQ multiplex PCR reads, TCRdb called clonotypes with MiXCR, one entry per CDR3 protein. The repertoire includes approximately 200,000 distinct CDR3 sequences, approximately 94% of them detected once, and more than 0.09% sits in the top ten. As to this clonotype: The antigen is undetermined.

From blood CD8+ and CD4+ T cells, TCR beta sequences were generated. This sequence originates from a human donor with multiple sclerosis. The sample was CD4+ T cells from PBMCs. The chain employs TRBV20-1 and TRBJ2-3, with D unresolved. The CDR3 sequence: CSARRIKESVHTQYF. CDR3 in DNA: TGCAGTGCTAGACGAATTAAAGAGTCGGTCCATACGCAGTATTTT.